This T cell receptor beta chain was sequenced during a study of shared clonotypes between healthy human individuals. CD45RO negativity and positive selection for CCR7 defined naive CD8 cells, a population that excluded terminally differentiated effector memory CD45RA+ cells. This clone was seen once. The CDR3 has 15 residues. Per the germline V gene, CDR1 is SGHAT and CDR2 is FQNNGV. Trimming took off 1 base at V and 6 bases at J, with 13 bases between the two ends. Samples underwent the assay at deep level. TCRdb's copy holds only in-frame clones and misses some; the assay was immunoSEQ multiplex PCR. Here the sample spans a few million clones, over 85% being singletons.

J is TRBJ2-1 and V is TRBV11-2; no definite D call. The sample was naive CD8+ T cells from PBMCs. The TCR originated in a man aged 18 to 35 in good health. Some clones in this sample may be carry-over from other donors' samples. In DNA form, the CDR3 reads TGTGCCAGCAGCTTAGTTAGGGTTAATTTCAATGAGCAGTTCTTC. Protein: CASSLVRVNFNEQFF.